This T cell receptor beta chain was identified during a study of T-cell memory formation after mild COVID-19. Regarding the study as a whole: Clones that contracted clustered mainly in CM and EM if CD4+ and in EMRA if CD8+. CD4+ bias marked clones expanding day 15 to 37, unlike balanced contracting clones. Within pre-infection memory, some responding clones were found, suggesting cross-reactive memory joined.

The ends lost 7 bases at V and 4 bases at J; junction bases unmatched: 7. The CDR3 consists of 15 residues. This clonotype has more than one count but fewer than ten. Its target is unknown. Each CDR3 protein is one row after TCRdb ran MiXCR on the 5' RACE reads. The table records 350,000 to 400,000 distinct CDR3 sequences, about an eighth of them present only once. The genes are TRBV12-3 or TRBV12-4 and TRBJ2-7; 13 bases agree with TRBD2. This sequence originates from a man aged 18 to 30 who had mild COVID-19 (a few samples of this study predate the infection). Cell type and time point are not known. Sequenced input: PBMCs or a T cell subset sorted from them (not recorded which). This CDR3 reads CASTMGLAGIYEQYF. The CDR3 DNA reads as TGTGCCAGCACCATGGGACTAGCGGGGATTTACGAGCAGTACTTC.